This T cell receptor beta chain was obtained from a study of cytomegalovirus exposure and HLA in healthy donors. Study in general: Approximately 80 million unique TCRs, all from HLA-typed donors, were included in an early release of the data. Across under 450 genotyped donors, roughly 80% landed in the Caucasian-associated ancestry cluster.

Study-level findings and limits: The productive fraction for most TCR beta V segments was about 90% or about 30% in an earlier analysis.

While unrecorded immune exposures were likely, the donors were nominally healthy when sampled. Between the trimmed V and J ends, which lost 2 bases and 6 bases, there was a span of 23 bases. The V gene's germline CDR1 is SGHDN and CDR2 FVKESK. The CDR3 is 18 amino acids. As for this clone: What it binds is unknown.

Both 60 Vbeta primers and 13 Jbeta primers went into the PCR. Produced via immunoSEQ multiplex PCR; TCRdb's table is partial and in-frame only. The repertoire consists of more than 95,000 clones, with about 9.4% occurring once and the leading ten covering 5.8%. The source is a man aged 35-49 years in good health and CMV-seropositive. The rearrangement uses TRBV14 and TRBJ2-1; possibly TRBD2 for D (6 bases). The sequenced sample was PBMCs. CDR3 sequence (DNA): TGTGCCAGCAGCCAAAAAAGGGGCGGGACCCCCTTGGTCAATGAGCAGTTCTTC. This sequence encodes CASSQKRGGTPLVNEQFF.